One and the same sample provided the 31 T cell receptor beta chains below, sequenced in a study of response to subunit inactivated influenza vaccine. TCRdb fed the RT-PCR reads into MiXCR, producing one record per CDR3 protein. Of around 200,000 distinct CDR3 sequences listed, roughly 12% are singletons. The same specimen was also included in a second study, on T cells expressing NK-cell markers. That source notes: Template switching by 5'RACE with UMIs generated the TCR beta cDNA.

The input for sequencing was CD8+ T cells sorted from PBMCs, taken 11 to 12 days after vaccination. The receptors here all came from a man in his fifties or sixties who received an inactivated influenza vaccine.

The chain uses TRBV29-1 and TRBJ2-2; a possible D gene is TRBD2 (6 bases). Germline V gene sequence: CDR1 SQVTM, CDR2 ANQGSEA. V was cut by 0 bases and J by 4 bases, with 15 bases left in between. The CDR3 consists of 16 residues. This chain's CDR3 is CSVEEAVGGITGELFF. CDR3 DNA: TGCAGCGTTGAAGAAGCGGTAGGAGGGATCACCGGGGAGCTGTTTTTT.

This clonotype was detected only a few times. The chain has TRBV5-1 and TRBJ2-3; D gene ambiguous. Germline V CDR1 and CDR2: SGHRS, YFSETQ. The CDR3 spans 15 residues. Trimming removed 0 bases from V and 2 bases from J, with 10 bases in between. Here the CDR3 reads CASSLEGYFTDTQYF. DNA of the CDR3: TGCGCCAGCAGCTTGGAGGGATATTTCACAGATACGCAGTATTTT. Together with reference TRBV5-1 and TRBJ2-3, the CDR3 gives the full variable domain: KAGVTQTPRYLIKTRGQQVTLSCSPISGHRSVSWYQQTPGQGLQFLFEYFSETQRNKGNFPGRFSGRQFSNSRSEMNVSTLELGDSALYLCASSLEGYFTDTQYFGPGTRLTVL.

V usage is TRBV6-2 or TRBV6-3 and J usage is TRBJ2-7; D possibly corresponds to TRBD1 (5 bases). CDR3 length equals 14 residues. Germline V gene sequence: CDR1 MNHEY, CDR2 SVGEGT. Trimming cost V 0 bases and J 6 bases, with 12 bases left between them. The CDR3 sequence: CASSYSARAIEQYF. CDR3 coding DNA: TGTGCCAGCAGTTACTCGGCCAGGGCTATCGAGCAGTACTTC.

The CDR3 is CASRHSFIYAEAFF. The CDR3 DNA follows: TGTGCCAGCAGACATTCTTTTATCTACGCTGAAGCTTTCTTT. This chain joins TRBV6-1 and TRBJ1-1; D remains ambiguous. The V end was cut by 6 bases, the J end by 6 bases, with 17 bases between. This CDR3 region has 14 residues. Looked up from germline, CDR1 is MNHNS and CDR2 is SASEGT.

There are a few counts of this clonotype. The V and J genes are TRBV2 and TRBJ2-1, with 10 nucleotides matching TRBD2. V was pared by 7 bases and J by 5 bases, with 8 bases of the junction left unmatched. This CDR3 has 15 amino acids. Germline V CDR1 and CDR2: SNHLY, FYNNEI. The CDR3 DNA reads as TGTGCCAGCACTCCGACTAGCGGGCCCAACAATGAGCAGTTCTTC. It translates to CASTPTSGPNNEQFF.

This clonotype was counted only a few times. The chain uses TRBV5-1 and TRBJ2-7, with D perhaps matching TRBD1 or TRBD2 (5 bases each). From germline, CDR1 is SGHRS and CDR2 YFSETQ. Deletions cut 2 bases from V and 2 bases from J, with 11 bases between. The CDR3 runs to 14 residues. The CDR3 nucleotides are TGCGCCAGCAGCTTCGGGACGGTCACCTACGAGCAGTACTTC. Translating it yields CASSFGTVTYEQYF.

This clonotype showed up just a few times. The CDR3 DNA is TGTGCCAGCAGCCCGGGACGGGGAAACACCATATATTTT. Translating it yields CASSPGRGNTIYF. The V call is TRBV9, the J call TRBJ1-3; the D gene is possibly TRBD1 (5 bases). Per germline, CDR1 SGDLS and CDR2 YYNGEE. The CDR3 extends over 13 amino acids. V shed 4 bases and J shed 4 bases, with 9 bases lying between them.

This chain connects TRBV6-2 or TRBV6-3 to TRBJ2-1; D is perhaps TRBD1 or TRBD2 (5 bases each). CDR1 is MNHEY, CDR2 SVGEGT, per germline. The CDR3 consists of 16 residues. V was cut by 0 bases and J by 5 bases, with 14 bases left in between. The CDR3 is CASSYSVGTPDNEQFF. CDR3 bases: TGTGCCAGCAGTTACTCGGTGGGGACCCCAGACAATGAGCAGTTCTTC.

This clonotype was seen a handful of times. The V gene is TRBV25-1, the J gene TRBJ2-4, with TRBD1 identical over 8 bases. This CDR3 contains 13 residues. Germline V gives CDR1 MGHDK, CDR2 SYGVNS. V dropped 2 bases and J dropped 15; count of bases not matched to a gene: 9. The CDR3, as DNA: TGTGCCAGCAGTGAACCCCAGGGGGCGAAGCGGTACTTC. It codes for CASSEPQGAKRYF.

The rearrangement uses TRBV7-9 and TRBJ2-5; D is possibly TRBD2 (6 bases). Germline CDR1 SEHNR, CDR2 FQNEAQ (reference sequence). This CDR3 comprises 16 residues. Trimming shortened V by 4 bases and J by 0 bases, and 15 bases separated the two germline ends. The CDR3 protein is CASSYLGTAYQETQYF. The CDR3, as DNA: TGTGCCAGCAGCTACCTCGGGACTGCGTACCAAGAGACCCAGTACTTC. The full variable domain, completed using reference TRBV7-9 and TRBJ2-5, is DTGVSQNPRHKITKRGQNVTFRCDPISEHNRLYWYRQTLGQGPEFLTYFQNEAQLEKSRLLSDRFSAERPKGSFSTLEIQRTEQGDSAMYLCASSYLGTAYQETQYFGPGTRLLVL.

In this sample, this clonotype turned up a few times. The chain is built from TRBV20-1 and TRBJ2-7, with D unclear. The CDR3 is 14 residues long. Trimming pared 1 base from V and 3 bases from J, leaving 13 bases between. Looked up from germline, CDR1 is DFQATT and CDR2 is SNEGSKA (reference sequence). The CDR3 reads CSARVPPRDYEQYF. DNA of the CDR3: TGCAGTGCTAGAGTCCCCCCTAGAGACTACGAGCAGTACTTC.

The V and J genes are TRBV12-3 or TRBV12-4 and TRBJ1-5; TRBD1 is a possible D gene (5 bases). Trimming pared 3 bases from V and 5 bases from J, leaving 11 bases between. This CDR3 contains 14 residues. The CDR3 protein is CASSFGGDDQPQHF. CDR3 in DNA: TGTGCCAGCAGTTTTGGGGGGGACGATCAGCCCCAGCATTTT.

Points on this clonotype: Possible read error: a much larger clone is one base away. V gene TRBV5-5 combines with J gene TRBJ2-1; D gene uncertain. Germline V lookup: CDR1 SGHKS, CDR2 YYEKEE (reference sequence). This CDR3 is built from 14 residues. The ends were cut back, 6 bases at V and 1 base at J, with 11 bases in the middle. The CDR3 loop is CASIPGSSYNEQFF. CDR3 in DNA: TGTGCCAGCATCCCAGGCAGTTCCTACAATGAGCAGTTCTTC.

At least ten counts were recorded for this clonotype. This chain joins TRBV7-8 and TRBJ2-7; TRBD1 or TRBD2 may be the D gene (5 bases each). This CDR3 has 15 amino acids. V was clipped by 5 bases and J by 4 bases, with 18 bases between them. CDR1 and CDR2 (germline): SGHVS, FQNEAQ. CDR3 sequence: CASSPMGTAKYEQYF. The CDR3 DNA sequence: TGTGCCAGCAGCCCAATGGGGACCGCTAAGTACGAGCAGTACTTC.

The sample holds a few counts of this clonotype. Here the CDR3 DNA reads TGTGCCAGCAGTTACTCGATATTGGACGGAAACAATGAGCAGTTCTTC. Translation gives CASSYSILDGNNEQFF. V usage is TRBV6-5 and J usage is TRBJ2-1, with D hard to call. The CDR3 has 16 residues. CDR1 is MNHEY, CDR2 SVGAGI, per germline. Deletions cut 0 bases from V and 5 bases from J, with 14 bases between.

J is TRBJ2-2 and V is TRBV6-2 or TRBV6-3; a possible D gene is TRBD2 (5 bases). Per germline, CDR1 MNHEY and CDR2 SVGEGT. Trimming pared 6 bases from V and 6 bases from J, leaving 14 bases between. The CDR3 has 14 residues. CDR3 loop: CASRPGFGPGELFF. The DNA for the CDR3 is TGTGCCAGCAGGCCGGGGTTTGGCCCCGGGGAGCTGTTTTTT.

J is TRBJ1-1 and V is TRBV3-1; D perhaps matches TRBD1 (5 bases). The CDR3 runs to 15 residues. V gave up 2 bases and J gave up 1 base, with 11 bases separating them. Germline loops: CDR1 LGHDT, CDR2 YNNKEL (reference sequence). CDR3 coding DNA: TGTGCCAGCAGCCAATCAGGGACGGGGAACACTGAAGCTTTCTTT. Its protein product is CASSQSGTGNTEAFF.

This chain uses TRBV9 with TRBJ2-3, with D possibly being TRBD2 (5 bases). CDR3 length: 15 residues. V gave up 0 bases and J gave up 2 bases, with 10 bases separating them. CDR1 SGDLS and CDR2 YYNGEE come from the germline V gene. In DNA form, the CDR3 reads TGTGCCAGCAGCGTAGAGGGAGAGACCACAGATACGCAGTATTTT. Protein: CASSVEGETTDTQYF. Full variable domain (outside the CDR3, taken from reference TRBV9 and TRBJ2-3): DSGVTQTPKHLITATGQRVTLRCSPRSGDLSVYWYQQSLDQGLQFLIQYYNGEERAKGNILERFSAQQFPDLHSELNLSSLELGDSALYFCASSVEGETTDTQYFGPGTRLTVL.

This chain joins TRBV27 and TRBJ2-7, with 10 bases aligning to TRBD2. V lost 5 bases to trimming and J lost 3 bases; unmatched junction nucleotides: 7. Germline V lookup: CDR1 MNHEY, CDR2 SMNVEV (reference sequence). The CDR3 is made up of 15 amino acids. The CDR3 region has the DNA TGTGCCAGCAGTCTAATAGCGGGAGGAAGCTACGAGCAGTACTTC. Translation: CASSLIAGGSYEQYF.

This clonotype appeared a few times. The chain has TRBV20-1 and TRBJ2-1; D may correspond to TRBD1 or TRBD2 (6 bases each). The germline V and J ends were trimmed by 1 base and 9 bases, with 16 bases remaining between them. This CDR3 has 14 amino acids. CDR1 DFQATT and CDR2 SNEGSKA come from the germline V gene (reference sequence). CDR3 residues: CSARVVGGEGEQFF. As DNA, the CDR3 is TGCAGTGCTAGAGTCGTGGGGGGCGAGGGTGAGCAGTTCTTC.

This clonotype appeared a few times. The V call is TRBV28, the J call TRBJ1-5; no firm D call. Trimming stripped 5 bases from V and 5 bases from J, with 10 bases between. Germline CDR1 and CDR2: MDHEN and SYDVKM. This CDR3 is 13 amino acids long. CDR3 DNA sequence: TGTGCCAGCAGTCCTACATTGTATCAGCCCCAGCATTTT. It yields the protein CASSPTLYQPQHF.

This clonotype was recorded a few times. The chain couples TRBV7-9 to TRBJ2-7; a weak D match, TRBD2 (5 bases). The CDR3 is 14 amino acids. Germline CDR1 is SEHNR and CDR2 is FQNEAQ (reference sequence). V shed 0 bases and J shed 2 bases, with 8 bases lying between them. The CDR3 DNA reads as TGTGCCAGCAGCTTAGCCGGGAAAACCTACGAGCAGTACTTC. Its translation is CASSLAGKTYEQYF.

The chain has TRBV9 and TRBJ2-7; 8 bases map to TRBD1. The CDR3 runs 15 residues. The germline CDR1 and CDR2 sequences are SGDLS and YYNGEE. V was clipped by 4 bases and J by 3 bases; unmatched bases: 9. This chain's CDR3 is CASSSWGTGNYEQYF. The CDR3 nucleotides read TGTGCCAGCAGCTCCTGGGGGACAGGAAACTACGAGCAGTACTTC.

There are many counts of this clonotype. The chain uses TRBV29-1 and TRBJ2-5; weak D call: TRBD2 (5 bases). There are 12 residues in the CDR3. V shed 4 bases and J shed 5 bases, with 11 bases lying between them. Germline-derived CDR1 and CDR2 are SQVTM and ANQGSEA. The CDR3 loop reads CSVALAGETQYF. DNA of the CDR3: TGCAGCGTTGCTCTAGCCGGGGAGACCCAGTACTTC. The variable domain in full, with the rest retrieved from reference TRBV29-1 and TRBJ2-5, is SAVISQKPSRDICQRGTSLTIQCQVDSQVTMMFWYRQQPGQSLTLIATANQGSEATYESGFVIDKFPISRPNLTFSTLTVSNMSPEDSSIYLCSVALAGETQYFGPGTRLLVL.

The V gene is TRBV10-3, the J gene TRBJ2-5; D is unresolved. The CDR3 runs to 14 residues. Trimming took 3 bases from V and 0 from J, leaving 8 bases between them. Germline CDR1 is ENHRY and CDR2 is SYGVKD. As DNA, the CDR3 is TGTGCCATCAGTGAAGAGCAGGACCAAGAGACCCAGTACTTC. Translation: CAISEEQDQETQYF.

This chain connects TRBV4-3 to TRBJ2-3, with D possibly being TRBD1 (5 bases). Trimming took 3 bases from V and 0 from J, leaving 10 bases between them. CDR3 size: 15 residues. Germline-derived CDR1 and CDR2 are LGHNA and YSLEER. CDR3 nucleotide sequence: TGCGCCAGCAGCCACCAGGGTGGCAGCACAGATACGCAGTATTTT. Its protein is CASSHQGGSTDTQYF.

There are a few counts of this clonotype. The chain combines TRBV9 with TRBJ2-1; tentative D call: TRBD1 (6 bases). The CDR3 is made up of 13 amino acids. The germline gives CDR1 SGDLS, CDR2 YYNGEE. Trimming removed 1 base at V and 7 bases at J, with 9 bases between. CDR3 sequence: CASSVYQGNEQFF. The CDR3 DNA follows: TGTGCCAGCAGCGTATACCAGGGGAATGAGCAGTTCTTC.

The chain has TRBV15 and TRBJ2-1, with TRBD2 matching 8 bases. Germline CDR1 is LNHNV and CDR2 is YYDKDF (reference sequence). The V gene end was trimmed by 2 bases and the J gene end by 0 bases; junction bases not matched to a gene: 9. The CDR3 length is 18 residues. CDR3 sequence: CATSRSLSGASSYNEQFF. CDR3 bases: TGTGCCACCAGCAGATCCCTTAGCGGGGCGAGCTCCTACAATGAGCAGTTCTTC.

This clonotype was seen more than once but under ten times. A junction boundary mismatches the germline segment, possibly from a read error. The DNA for the CDR3 is TGTGCCAGCAGCCTGGAACCTGACTCATGTGTCTTC. Its translation: CASSLEPDSCVF. The chain recombines TRBV7-2 with TRBJ2-1; D gene unclear. The CDR3 loop spans 12 amino acids. Germline V lookup: CDR1 SGHTA, CDR2 FQGNSA.

The chain links TRBV7-9 to TRBJ2-3, with D tentatively TRBD2 (5 bases). This CDR3 has 16 residues. Trimming took 4 bases from V and 0 from J, leaving 14 bases between them. Germline CDR1 reads SEHNR; CDR2 reads FQNEAQ (reference sequence). CDR3: CASSWWTDTSTDTQYF. The CDR3 DNA reads TGTGCCAGCAGCTGGTGGACTGATACTAGCACAGATACGCAGTATTTT.

This clonotype has a handful of counts. V usage is TRBV25-1 and J usage is TRBJ1-1, with D uncertain. The CDR3 extends over 13 amino acids. V lost 4 bases and J 4 bases, leaving 10 bases between the germline ends. Looked up from germline, CDR1 is MGHDK and CDR2 is SYGVNS. In DNA, the CDR3 is TGTGCCAGCAGTGGAGTGCGGGGCACTGAAGCTTTCTTT. Translated: CASSGVRGTEAFF.